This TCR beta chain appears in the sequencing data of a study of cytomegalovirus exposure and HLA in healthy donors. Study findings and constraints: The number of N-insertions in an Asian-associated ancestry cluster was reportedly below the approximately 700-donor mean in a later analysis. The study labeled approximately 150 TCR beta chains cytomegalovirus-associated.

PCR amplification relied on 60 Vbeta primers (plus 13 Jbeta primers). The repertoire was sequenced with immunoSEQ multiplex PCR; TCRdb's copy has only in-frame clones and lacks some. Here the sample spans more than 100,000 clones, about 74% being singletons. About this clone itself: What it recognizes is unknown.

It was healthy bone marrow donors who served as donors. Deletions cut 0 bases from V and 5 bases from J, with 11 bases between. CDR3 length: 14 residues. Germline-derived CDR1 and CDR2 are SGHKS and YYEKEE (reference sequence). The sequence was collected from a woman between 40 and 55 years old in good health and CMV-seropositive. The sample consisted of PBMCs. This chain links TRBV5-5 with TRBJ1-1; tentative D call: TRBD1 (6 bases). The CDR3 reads CASSLGRGGTEAFF. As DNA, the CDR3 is TGTGCCAGCAGCTTGGGTCGAGGGGGAACTGAAGCTTTCTTT.